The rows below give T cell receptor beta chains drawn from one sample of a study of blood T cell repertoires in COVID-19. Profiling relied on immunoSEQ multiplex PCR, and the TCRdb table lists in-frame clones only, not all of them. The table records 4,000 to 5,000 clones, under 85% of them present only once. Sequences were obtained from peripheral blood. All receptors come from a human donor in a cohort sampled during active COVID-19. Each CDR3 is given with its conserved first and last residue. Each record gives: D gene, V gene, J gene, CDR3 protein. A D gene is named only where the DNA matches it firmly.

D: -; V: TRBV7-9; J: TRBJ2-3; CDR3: CASSPPGSSASLQYF
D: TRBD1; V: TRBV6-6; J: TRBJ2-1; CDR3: CASTTGTEKHNEQFF
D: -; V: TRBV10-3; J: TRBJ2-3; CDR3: CAISGRGVPDTQYF
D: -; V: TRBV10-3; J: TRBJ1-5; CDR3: CAISEGGNQPQHF
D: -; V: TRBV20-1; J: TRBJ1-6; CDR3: CSASSGTANLNSPLHF
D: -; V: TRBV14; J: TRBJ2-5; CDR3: CASSPEGARETQYF
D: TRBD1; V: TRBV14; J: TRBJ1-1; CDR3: CASSLNRGRGAFF
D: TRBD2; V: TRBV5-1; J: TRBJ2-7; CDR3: CASSPGTSLIYEQYF
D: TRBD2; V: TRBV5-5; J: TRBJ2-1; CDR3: CASSPRGLAGDNEQFF
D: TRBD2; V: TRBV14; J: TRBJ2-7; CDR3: CASSQGLAGDYEQYF
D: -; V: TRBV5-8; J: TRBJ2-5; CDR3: CASTRGLNQETQYF
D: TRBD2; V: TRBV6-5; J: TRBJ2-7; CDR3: CASGLAGAYEQYF
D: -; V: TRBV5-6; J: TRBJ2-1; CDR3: CASSPLRGSGHNEQFF
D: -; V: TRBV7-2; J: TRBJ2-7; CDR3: CASSLEWARSRSYEQYF
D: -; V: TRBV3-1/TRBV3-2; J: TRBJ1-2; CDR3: CASSPPGRYGYTF
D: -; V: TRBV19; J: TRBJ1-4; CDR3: CASSNDREKLFF
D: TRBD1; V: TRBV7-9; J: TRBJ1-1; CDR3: CASSLGAGGRNTEAFF
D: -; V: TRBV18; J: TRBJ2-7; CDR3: CASSTAPGGGGAYEQYF
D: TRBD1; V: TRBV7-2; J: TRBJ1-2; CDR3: CASSLGQGARGYTF
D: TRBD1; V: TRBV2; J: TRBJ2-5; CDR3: CASSEYTGGWETQYF
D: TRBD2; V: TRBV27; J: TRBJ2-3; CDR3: CASSLLGGGRADTQYF
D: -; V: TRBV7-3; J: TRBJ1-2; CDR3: CASSLGQGSGYTF
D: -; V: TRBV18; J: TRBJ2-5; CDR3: CASSPGQTQYF
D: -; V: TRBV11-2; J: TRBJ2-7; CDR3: CASSLAVQGPYEQYF
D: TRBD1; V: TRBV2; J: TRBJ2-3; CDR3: CASSAGTASTDTQYF
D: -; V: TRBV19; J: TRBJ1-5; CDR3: CASSIVVGMGGSNQPQHF
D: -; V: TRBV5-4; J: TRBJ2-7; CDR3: CASSSSGTSALEQYF
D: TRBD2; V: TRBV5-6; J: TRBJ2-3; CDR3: CASSSRGVSTDTQYF
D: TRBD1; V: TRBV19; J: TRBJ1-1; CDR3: CASSITGGLNTEAFF
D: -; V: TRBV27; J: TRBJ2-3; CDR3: CASRGHLITDTQYF
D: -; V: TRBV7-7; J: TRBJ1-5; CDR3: CASSFLGGGNQPQHF
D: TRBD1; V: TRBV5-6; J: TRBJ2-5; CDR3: CASSLQGALETQYF
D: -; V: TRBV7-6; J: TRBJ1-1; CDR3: CASSRSPTGVTEAFF
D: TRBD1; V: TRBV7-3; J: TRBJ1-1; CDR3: CASSLTSGGTTEAFF
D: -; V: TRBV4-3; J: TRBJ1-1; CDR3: CASSQGRGITEAFF
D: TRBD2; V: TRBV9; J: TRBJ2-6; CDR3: CASTGAGGPGANVLTF
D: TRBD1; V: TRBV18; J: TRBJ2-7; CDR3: CASSPATGGFEQYF
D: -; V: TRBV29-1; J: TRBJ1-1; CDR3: CSVLPGGGTEAFF
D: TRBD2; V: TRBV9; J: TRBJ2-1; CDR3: CASSALAANNEQFF
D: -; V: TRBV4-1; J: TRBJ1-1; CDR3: CASRGGLGAFF
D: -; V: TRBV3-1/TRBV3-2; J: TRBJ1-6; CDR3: CASSPPSGTRNSPLHF
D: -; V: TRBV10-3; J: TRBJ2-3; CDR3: CATGTGEGTDTQYF
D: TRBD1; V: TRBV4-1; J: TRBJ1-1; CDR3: CASSRAPTGALNTEAFF
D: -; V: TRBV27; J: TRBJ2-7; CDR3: CASGSSPGQGPYEQYF
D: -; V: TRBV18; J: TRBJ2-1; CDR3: CASSPKRDTSSYNEQFF
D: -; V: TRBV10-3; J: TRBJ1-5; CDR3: CAISESTGQPQHF
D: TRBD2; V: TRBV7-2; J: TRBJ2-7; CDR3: CASSPRAGNSYEQYF
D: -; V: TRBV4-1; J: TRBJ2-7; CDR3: CASSQDSWALSSYEQYF
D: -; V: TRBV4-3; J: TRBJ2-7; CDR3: CASSQGSQGISEQYF